These T cell receptor beta chains were read from a single sample in a study of cytomegalovirus exposure and HLA in healthy donors. TCRdb's copy holds only in-frame clones and misses some; the assay was immunoSEQ multiplex PCR. Across 200,000 to 250,000 clones, the top ten clones capture over 0.95% of the sample. The sequenced material came from PBMCs. Receptor source: a girl aged 2 to 10 in good health and CMV-seropositive. Both conserved end residues are part of each CDR3. The D gene is left open where the match is weak.

V gene	D gene	J gene	CDR3 DNA	CDR3 protein
TRBV27	-	TRBJ1-2	TGTGCCAGCAGTTCGCCGGGAGACTATGGCTACACCTTC	CASSSPGDYGYTF
TRBV7-6	-	TRBJ2-2	TGTGCCAGCAGCTCTTCACCCCCGGGAGACTATACCGGGGAGCTGTTTTTT	CASSSSPPGDYTGELFF
TRBV18	-	TRBJ2-7	TGTGCCAGCTCCCCGGGCGGCCCGGGACAAACGGCGTACGAGCAGTACTTC	CASSPGGPGQTAYEQYF
TRBV9	-	TRBJ2-6	TGTGCCAGCAGCGTAGAGGGGTCCGGGGCCAACGTCCTGACTTTC	CASSVEGSGANVLTF
TRBV28	-	TRBJ1-5	TGTGCCAGCAGTTTAAGGGGGGAGGGTAGAAATCAGCCCCAGCATTTT	CASSLRGEGRNQPQHF
TRBV18	TRBD1	TRBJ1-4	TGTGCCAGCTCACCGGGACAGGGCGGTGAAAAACTGTTTTTT	CASSPGQGGEKLFF
TRBV6-5	TRBD1	TRBJ1-5	TGTGCCAGCAGTTACGCCAGGGGGGTCAATCAGCCCCAGCATTTT	CASSYARGVNQPQHF
TRBV5-1	-	TRBJ2-3	TGCGCCAGCAGCTGGGAGTTGGCAGATACGCAGTATTTT	CASSWELADTQYF
TRBV30	TRBD1	TRBJ1-5	TGTGCCTGGAGTGGAGGACAGGGAGGAAATCAGCCCCAGCATTTT	CAWSGGQGGNQPQHF
TRBV6-5	-	TRBJ1-2	TGTGCCAGCAGTTACCCCGCGGGGGGCTACACCTTC	CASSYPAGGYTF
TRBV2	-	TRBJ1-2	TGTGCCAGCAGTGGTCGACAGGTCCATGGCTACACCTTC	CASSGRQVHGYTF
TRBV7-9	TRBD1	TRBJ2-3	TGTGCCAGCAGCTTGGCCGGGACAGGGCCTAAAGATACGCAGTATTTT	CASSLAGTGPKDTQYF
TRBV6-4	-	TRBJ2-1	TGTGCCAGCATTGGAAAACCGGGACACCCAATTAGCTCCTACAATGAGCAGTTCTTC	CASIGKPGHPISSYNEQFF
TRBV25-1	TRBD1	TRBJ2-3	TGTGCCAGCAGTGAGGACAGGGGATGGGGTACAGATACGCAGTATTTT	CASSEDRGWGTDTQYF
TRBV11-2	TRBD2	TRBJ2-7	TGTGCCAGCGGCGGGCTAGCGGGTTACTACGAGCAGTACTTC	CASGGLAGYYEQYF
TRBV28	-	TRBJ1-1	TGTGCCAGCAGTCTGCAGATCACTGAAGCTTTCTTT	CASSLQITEAFF
TRBV19	TRBD1	TRBJ2-3	TGTGCCAGTACCTCGACAGGGCCCGATACGCAGTATTTT	CASTSTGPDTQYF
TRBV5-1	TRBD1	TRBJ2-1	TGCGCCAGCAGCTTCCCGGGACAGGGGCGGAAGCAGTTCTTC	CASSFPGQGRKQFF
TRBV10-3	-	TRBJ1-2	TGTGCCATCAGTGAGTCGGCTCAGGCCTATGGCTACACCTTC	CAISESAQAYGYTF
TRBV25-1	-	TRBJ2-7	TGTGCCAGCAGTGGCGGGCCCTACGAGCAGTACTTC	CASSGGPYEQYF
TRBV28	TRBD1	TRBJ2-1	TGTGCCAGCAGTGATCGACAGGGGTTGGGATCGCACAATGAGCAGTTCTTC	CASSDRQGLGSHNEQFF
TRBV30	-	TRBJ2-7	TGTGCCTGGAGTGTACTGAGCGAGCAGTACTTC	CAWSVLSEQYF
TRBV6-1	-	TRBJ1-2	TGTGCCAGCAGTGGATGGGACATCTATGGCTACACCTTC	CASSGWDIYGYTF
TRBV9	-	TRBJ1-1	TGTGCCAGCAGCGTAGGCGGGGGGCAAGGTGAAGCTTTCTTT	CASSVGGGQGEAFF
TRBV7-3	-	TRBJ2-7	TGTGCCAGCAGCCTGGGGGGACTGGAATACGAGCAGTACTTC	CASSLGGLEYEQYF
TRBV29-1	-	TRBJ2-7	TGCAGCGTTGAAGATTCCAGGTTGTCCTCCTACGAGCAGTACTTC	CSVEDSRLSSYEQYF
TRBV5-1	-	TRBJ1-1	TGCGCCAGCAGCTTACAGGATAACCTTCAGGCAGCTTTCTTT	CASSLQDNLQAAFF
TRBV2	TRBD1	TRBJ2-2	TGTGCCAGCAGCGCGTTCGGGACAGCGAACACCGGGGAGCTGTTTTTT	CASSAFGTANTGELFF
TRBV28	TRBD1	TRBJ2-5	TGTGCCAGCAAGAGGGGACAGGGTGCTTATGGAGAGACCCAGTACTTC	CASKRGQGAYGETQYF
TRBV28	TRBD2	TRBJ2-7	TGTGCCAGCAGTTCATACACTAGCGGGAAGCCATACGAGCAGTACTTC	CASSSYTSGKPYEQYF
TRBV6-5	TRBD2	TRBJ2-7	TGTGCCAGCCAGACTAGCGGCTACGAGCAGTACTTC	CASQTSGYEQYF
TRBV27	TRBD1	TRBJ1-2	TGTGCCAGCAGCGTAACAGGGGGCGTTGGCTACACCTTC	CASSVTGGVGYTF
TRBV19	TRBD2	TRBJ2-3	TGTGCCAGTGAAGCTAGCGGAACAGATACGCAGTATTTT	CASEASGTDTQYF
TRBV7-8	TRBD1	TRBJ1-4	TGTGCCAGCAGCTTAGCAACAGGGGGCAGGAGGAATGAAAAACTGTTTTTT	CASSLATGGRRNEKLFF
TRBV7-9	-	TRBJ1-3	TGTGCCAGCAGCTTAAAGGTTGGGGGAGGAGGAAACACCATATATTTT	CASSLKVGGGGNTIYF
TRBV6-6	-	TRBJ1-1	TGTGCCAGCAGAGAAACCCCAGGGAACACTGAAGCTTTCTTT	CASRETPGNTEAFF
TRBV28	-	TRBJ2-1	TGTGCCAGCAGTAACCCCGACAGGTACAATGAGCAGTTCTTC	CASSNPDRYNEQFF
TRBV7-2	TRBD1	TRBJ2-7	TGTGCCAGCAGCCCTAAGAGCGCACAGGGGGCATACGAGCAGTACTTC	CASSPKSAQGAYEQYF
TRBV6-1	-	TRBJ2-7	TGTGCCAGCAACTTTGGGGCAGCCTACGAGCAGTACTTC	CASNFGAAYEQYF
TRBV4-1	TRBD2	TRBJ2-1	TGCGCCAGCAGCCAAGGGGCTAGCGGGAGGCGGGATGAGCAGTTCTTC	CASSQGASGRRDEQFF
TRBV7-2	TRBD1	TRBJ1-2	TGTGCCAGCAGCCGAACCGGGACAGGGTACGGCTACACCTTC	CASSRTGTGYGYTF
TRBV6-5	-	TRBJ2-6	TGTGCCAGCAGTTACCTCGGACTGACCAACGTCCTGACTTTC	CASSYLGLTNVLTF
TRBV7-9	TRBD2	TRBJ2-5	TGTGCCAGCAGCCCTAGCGGTAAAGAGACCCAGTACTTC	CASSPSGKETQYF